Shown below are 15 T cell receptor beta chains from a single sample sequenced in a study of cytomegalovirus exposure and HLA in healthy donors. PCR employed 60 Vbeta and 13 Jbeta primers. TCRdb's table, derived via immunoSEQ multiplex PCR, lists solely in-frame clones and lacks some. The sample holds 100,000 to 150,000 clones, over 70% seen once. Specimen: PBMCs. Receptor source: a female donor in good health and CMV-seronegative.

V and J are TRBV29-1 and TRBJ2-1, with 10 bases matching TRBD2. The trim removed 2 bases at V and 4 bases at J, leaving 8 bases unmatched. The CDR3 length is 16 residues. CDR1 and CDR2 (germline): SQVTM, ANQGSEA. The CDR3 DNA reads as TGCAGCGTTGAATGGGCCCTAGCGGGGGATTACAATGAGCAGTTCTTC. Translating it yields CSVEWALAGDYNEQFF.

J is TRBJ1-1 and V is TRBV5-4, with 8 bases identical to TRBD1. Per the germline V gene, CDR1 is SGHNT and CDR2 is YYREEE (reference sequence). Losses at the gene ends were 5 bases for V and 2 bases for J; bases not matched to a gene: 5. The CDR3 extends over 14 amino acids. CDR3 bases: TGTGCCAGCAGACTGGACAGGGCCAACACTGAAGCTTTCTTT. The encoded protein is CASRLDRANTEAFF. The complete variable domain, with remaining parts taken from reference TRBV5-4 and TRBJ1-1, reads ETGVTQSPTHLIKTRGQQVTLRCSSQSGHNTVSWYQQALGQGPQFIFQYYREEENGRGNFPPRFSGLQFPNYSSELNVNALELDDSALYLCASRLDRANTEAFFGQGTRLTVV.

J is TRBJ2-1 and V is TRBV11-2, with TRBD1 matching over 7 bases. CDR1 is SGHAT and CDR2 is FQNNGV in the germline V gene. Trimming took 7 bases from V and 10 from J; bases not matched to a gene: 19. The CDR3 spans 16 residues. The CDR3 loop is CASTEPGTVITREQFF. The CDR3 DNA sequence: TGTGCCAGCACCGAGCCCGGGACAGTCATTACCAGGGAGCAGTTCTTC. The complete variable domain, with remaining parts taken from reference TRBV11-2 and TRBJ2-1, reads EAGVAQSPRYKIIEKRQSVAFWCNPISGHATLYWYQQILGQGPKLLIQFQNNGVVDDSQLPKDRFSAERLKGVDSTLKIQPAKLEDSAVYLCASTEPGTVITREQFFGPGTRLTVL.

The chain joins TRBV11-2 to TRBJ2-7, with 11 bases fitting TRBD2. V lost 1 base, J lost 7 bases, and 9 bases stayed unmatched. The CDR3 is 16 amino acids. Germline CDR1 is SGHAT and CDR2 is FQNNGV. The CDR3 nucleotides read TGTGCCAGCAGCTTAGGGGGACGACTAGCGGGAAGAGAGCAGTACTTC. Translation gives CASSLGGRLAGREQYF.

CDR3 loop: CASRLTGAPYEQYF. The CDR3 DNA sequence: TGCGCCAGCAGATTGACAGGGGCCCCCTACGAGCAGTACTTC. The chain carries TRBV5-1 and TRBJ2-7; TRBD1 matches 8 bases. The CDR3 length is 14 residues. Germline V gene data show CDR1 as SGHRS and CDR2 as YFSETQ. Trimming at V came to 5 bases and at J to 2 bases, leaving 6 bases not matched to a gene.

The DNA of the CDR3 is TGTGCCAGCAGCCCGTGGACAGCTAACTATGGCTACACCTTC. It encodes CASSPWTANYGYTF. V and J are TRBV7-2 and TRBJ1-2, with TRBD1 as a possible D gene (6 bases). The CDR3 extends over 14 amino acids. Trimming left V 5 bases short and J 0 bases short, with 10 bases between. CDR1 and CDR2 (germline): SGHTA, FQGNSA.

The rearrangement uses TRBV4-1 and TRBJ1-5; D uncertain. The V end was cut by 0 bases, the J end by 0 bases, with 6 bases between. The germline gives CDR1 MGHRA, CDR2 YSYEKL. This CDR3 region has 15 residues. The CDR3 DNA follows: TGCGCCAGCAGCCAAGATAGTTATAGCAATCAGCCCCAGCATTTT. Translated, it gives CASSQDSYSNQPQHF.

This clone was counted only a few times. This chain links TRBV2 with TRBJ1-2; TRBD1 matches 7 bases. J gave up 2 bases and V 6 bases, and 9 bases lay outside the gene matches. This CDR3 is 15 amino acids long. Looked up from germline, CDR1 is SNHLY and CDR2 is FYNNEI. DNA of the CDR3: TGTGCCAGCAGAATCGAAACAGGGGCCAACTATGGCTACACCTTC. Its protein is CASRIETGANYGYTF.

The gene calls are TRBV7-9 and TRBJ1-1, with D perhaps TRBD1 (6 bases). Trimming left V 2 bases short and J 3 bases short, with 13 bases between. Germline CDR1 is SEHNR and CDR2 is FQNEAQ (reference sequence). The CDR3 runs 15 residues. The CDR3 sequence: CASSLQGNIDTEAFF. CDR3 coding DNA: TGTGCCAGCAGCTTACAGGGGAATATCGACACTGAAGCTTTCTTT.

The chain recombines TRBV25-1 with TRBJ1-6, with TRBD1 matching 7 bases. V lost 6 bases and J lost 5; bases outside the gene matches: 7. This CDR3 has 15 residues. The germline V gene has CDR1 MGHDK and CDR2 SYGVNS. The CDR3 nucleotides read TGTGCCAGCAGCTGGGGACAGAGAAATAATTCACCCCTCCACTTT. Translating gives CASSWGQRNNSPLHF.

The chain couples TRBV7-9 to TRBJ2-5; TRBD1 matches at 8 bases. V lost 3 bases to trimming and J lost 11 bases; unmatched junction nucleotides: 17. This CDR3 comprises 16 residues. Looked up from germline, CDR1 is SEHNR and CDR2 is FQNEAQ (reference sequence). The CDR3 DNA reads TGTGCCAGCAGCTTCGGGGAGTCGGACAGGGATTTCAAGCAGTACTTC. This sequence encodes CASSFGESDRDFKQYF.

This clone was detected only a few times. V usage is TRBV6-1 and J usage is TRBJ2-7; 7 bases are shared with TRBD1. From germline, CDR1 is MNHNS and CDR2 SASEGT. This CDR3 is 14 amino acids long. V lost 8 bases to trimming and J lost 5 bases; unmatched junction nucleotides: 12. The CDR3 sequence: CASEGYLTGDEQYF. CDR3 DNA: TGTGCCAGCGAGGGTTACTTAACAGGGGACGAGCAGTACTTC.

This clone has only a few counts. The chain is built from TRBV25-1 and TRBJ1-1; TRBD1 agrees at 7 bases. The CDR3 is 16 amino acids. V trimming: 3 bases; J trimming: 1 base; junction bases outside the gene matches: 8. Germline values: CDR1 MGHDK, CDR2 SYGVNS. CDR3 residues: CASSDPSRTGNTEAFF. The CDR3 nucleotides read TGTGCCAGCAGTGACCCCTCACGGACAGGGAACACTGAAGCTTTCTTT.

This clone turned up a few times. V is TRBV5-4 and J is TRBJ2-1; 8 nucleotides match TRBD2. Looked up from germline, CDR1 is SGHNT and CDR2 is YYREEE (reference sequence). Trimming cost V 5 bases and J 6 bases; bases outside gene matches: 7. The CDR3 sequence is 14 residues long. The CDR3, as DNA: TGTGCCAGCAGTTCACCGAGCGGGAGCAATGAGCAGTTCTTC. Translating it yields CASSSPSGSNEQFF.

In DNA, the CDR3 is TGTGCCAGCAGACCACGACAGGGTCTGGACTATGGCTACACCTTC. Translated: CASRPRQGLDYGYTF. This chain uses TRBV7-3 with TRBJ1-2; 7 nucleotides align to TRBD1. CDR1 and CDR2 (germline): SGHTA, FQGTGA. J lost 3 bases, V lost 6 bases, and 10 bases had no gene match. This CDR3 contains 15 residues.